The 25 T cell receptor beta chains below come from one sample, sequenced in a study of T cell responses to AZD1222 COVID-19 vaccine. Using immunoSEQ multiplex PCR, the repertoire was profiled, and TCRdb retains in-frame clones only, with some absent. The data show 200,000 to 250,000 clones, about 94% seen once. The sample in question was peripheral blood, obtained 28 days after the second dose of the MenACWY control vaccine. These receptors originate from an adult who received the MenACWY meningococcal vaccine as a control.

The chain has TRBV28 and TRBJ2-3; D is ambiguous. This CDR3 is built from 13 residues. V was pared by 5 bases and J by 4 bases, with 10 bases between. The germline CDR1 and CDR2 sequences are MDHEN and SYDVKM. The CDR3 is CASSDLRADTQYF. CDR3 sequence (DNA): TGTGCCAGCAGTGACCTCCGGGCAGATACGCAGTATTTT. The variable domain in full, completed from reference TRBV28 and TRBJ2-3, reads DVKVTQSSRYLVKRTGEKVFLECVQDMDHENMFWYRQDPGLGLRLIYFSYDVKMKEKGDIPEGYSVSREKKERFSLILESASTNQTSMYLCASSDLRADTQYFGPGTRLTVL.

This clone was detected once. CDR3 nucleotides: TGTGCCAGCAGCCCTCGGACAGGGCAGAGTACGAATCAGCCCCAGCATTTT. As protein: CASSPRTGQSTNQPQHF. The chain is built from TRBV11-2 and TRBJ1-5; TRBD1 aligns across 8 bases. CDR3 length: 17 amino acids. The V gene's germline CDR1 is SGHAT and CDR2 FQNNGV. The trim removed 5 bases at V and 4 bases at J, leaving 13 bases unmatched.

V gene TRBV24-1 combines with J gene TRBJ2-5, with TRBD2 identical over 9 bases. Trimming cost V 3 bases and J 5 bases; bases outside gene matches: 9. The CDR3 sequence is 16 residues long. CDR1 is KGHDR, CDR2 SFDVKD, per germline. The CDR3: CATSDPIAGAGETQYF. The DNA of the CDR3 is TGTGCCACCAGTGATCCGATAGCGGGAGCCGGTGAGACCCAGTACTTC.

The chain employs TRBV18 and TRBJ1-1; 9 bases map to TRBD1. The germline CDR1 and CDR2 sequences are KGHSH and LQKENI. The CDR3 spans 16 residues. The ends lost 1 base at V and 1 base at J; junction bases unmatched: 4. Written as DNA, the CDR3 is TGTGCCAGCTCACCACGAGTACAGGGGGCGAACACTGAAGCTTTCTTT. Its translation: CASSPRVQGANTEAFF. Full variable domain (remainder filled in from reference TRBV18 and TRBJ1-1): NAGVMQNPRHLVRRRGQEARLRCSPMKGHSHVYWYRQLPEEGLKFMVYLQKENIIDESGMPKERFSAEFPKEGPSILRIQQVVRGDSAAYFCASSPRVQGANTEAFFGQGTRLTVV.

This chain links TRBV28 with TRBJ1-6, with 12 bases aligning to TRBD1. The CDR3 has 15 amino acids. The germline gives CDR1 MDHEN, CDR2 SYDVKM. V lost 5 bases to trimming and J lost 8 bases; unmatched junction nucleotides: 4. The CDR3 DNA sequence: TGTGCCAGCAGTCCGGGGGACAGGGGGCATTCACCCCTCCACTTT. It is translated as CASSPGDRGHSPLHF.

This clone was seen more than once but under ten times. The chain has TRBV5-5 and TRBJ1-6; no definite D call. The CDR3 runs to 13 residues. Looked up from germline, CDR1 is SGHKS and CDR2 is YYEKEE (reference sequence). The ends were cut back, 2 bases at V and 9 bases at J, with 9 bases in the middle. CDR3 DNA: TGTGCCAGCAGCTTACCTCGCTCTTCACCCCTCCACTTT. Protein: CASSLPRSSPLHF.

V usage is TRBV30 and J usage is TRBJ1-2; D call uncertain. The CDR3 contains 14 residues. Germline V gives CDR1 GTSNPN, CDR2 SVGIG (reference sequence). Trimming removed 5 bases at V and 6 bases at J, with 19 bases between. The CDR3 DNA follows: TGTGCCTGGTCCAAGGATGTGAGGGCGCATGGCTACACCTTC. Its protein product is CAWSKDVRAHGYTF.

The chain combines TRBV11-2 with TRBJ2-7, with 8 bases matching TRBD1. The ends lost 1 base at V and 5 bases at J; junction bases unmatched: 4. The CDR3 has 14 amino acids. Germline-derived CDR1 and CDR2 are SGHAT and FQNNGV. In DNA, the CDR3 is TGTGCCAGCAGCTTAGGGGGACAGGTCCACGAGCAGTACTTC. This encodes CASSLGGQVHEQYF.

This clone appeared once. The genes are TRBV2 and TRBJ1-6; no definite D call. V was cut by 4 bases and J by 2 bases, with 9 bases left in between. The germline gives CDR1 SNHLY, CDR2 FYNNEI. The CDR3 extends over 15 amino acids. CDR3 nucleotide sequence: TGTGCCAGCAGTGGGCCCGACACCTATAATTCACCCCTCCACTTT. Translated, it gives CASSGPDTYNSPLHF. Based on the CDR3 plus reference TRBV2 and TRBJ1-6, the full variable domain is EPEVTQTPSHQVTQMGQEVILRCVPISNHLYFYWYRQILGQKVEFLVSFYNNEISEKSEIFDDQFSVERPDGSNFTLKIRSTKLEDSAMYFCASSGPDTYNSPLHFGNGTRLTVT.

V gene TRBV6-2 or TRBV6-3 combines with J gene TRBJ2-1; 7 positions agree with TRBD2. J gave up 5 bases and V 6 bases, and 13 bases lay outside the gene matches. Germline CDR1 reads MNHEY; CDR2 reads SVGEGT. CDR3 length: 16 amino acids. CDR3 sequence (DNA): TGTGCCAGCAGCCGAAGAGCGGGACTTTACGACAATGAGCAGTTCTTC. Amino acids: CASSRRAGLYDNEQFF.

The chain links TRBV12-3 or TRBV12-4 to TRBJ2-5; D remains ambiguous. The ends were cut back, 3 bases at V and 3 bases at J, with 8 bases in the middle. This CDR3 spans 13 amino acids. The CDR3 sequence is CASSFWLKETQYF. The CDR3 region has the DNA TGTGCCAGCAGTTTTTGGTTGAAAGAGACCCAGTACTTC.

J is TRBJ1-4 and V is TRBV7-2, with a weak D call TRBD1 (5 bases). V gave up 0 bases and J gave up 2 bases, with 7 bases separating them. The CDR3 is 15 amino acids. The germline CDR1 and CDR2 sequences are SGHTA and FQGNSA. CDR3 sequence: CASSLASGTNEKLFF. DNA for the CDR3: TGTGCCAGCAGCTTAGCGTCAGGGACTAATGAAAAACTGTTTTTT.

The chain employs TRBV24-1 and TRBJ1-2; 9 bases map to TRBD1. The germline gives CDR1 KGHDR, CDR2 SFDVKD. V trimming: 2 bases; J trimming: 8 bases; junction bases outside the gene matches: 5. There are 14 residues in the CDR3. CDR3 DNA: TGTGCCACCAGTGATTACACAGGGGGCAACGGCTACACCTTC. Translated: CATSDYTGGNGYTF.

This clone came up once. The rearrangement links TRBV4-3 to TRBJ1-1; 7 nucleotides line up with TRBD1. This CDR3 comprises 15 residues. Trimming cost V 3 bases and J 4 bases; bases outside gene matches: 8. Germline V gene data show CDR1 as LGHNA and CDR2 as YSLEER. CDR3: CASSQAHRGSTEAFF. CDR3 in DNA: TGCGCCAGCAGCCAGGCTCACAGGGGCTCCACTGAAGCTTTCTTT.

This chain uses TRBV3-1 (or the pseudogene TRBV3-2) with TRBJ2-7, with TRBD1 matching over 8 bases. Germline CDR1 and CDR2: LGHDT and YNNKEL (reference sequence). The length of the CDR3 is 13 residues. Trimming removed 5 bases from V and 3 bases from J; junction bases left unmatched: 3. CDR3 coding DNA: TGTGCCAGCAGCACCGGGACAGGCTACGAGCAGTACTTC. Its protein is CASSTGTGYEQYF.

The V call is TRBV20-1, the J call TRBJ1-6, with a tentative D call TRBD1 (5 bases). Looked up from germline, CDR1 is DFQATT and CDR2 is SNEGSKA (reference sequence). This CDR3 has 12 amino acids. The V and J ends lost 3 bases and 7 bases respectively, with 7 bases between them. In DNA form, the CDR3 reads TGCAGTGCTAGTCGACAGAATTCACCCCTCCACTTT. The encoded protein is CSASRQNSPLHF.

CDR3 bases: TGCGCCAGCAGCTTGGGTAGTGGGGGCAATCAGCCCCAGCATTTT. This translates into CASSLGSGGNQPQHF. The chain couples TRBV5-1 to TRBJ1-5, with no clear D. Trimming took off 0 bases at V and 2 bases at J, with 9 bases between the two ends. There are 15 residues in the CDR3. Germline lookup yields CDR1 SGHRS and CDR2 YFSETQ.

The V gene is TRBV5-5, the J gene TRBJ2-7; D may be TRBD1 (6 bases). The CDR3 length is 13 residues. With 3 bases removed from V and 6 bases from J, the gap between germline ends came to 13 bases. Germline lookup yields CDR1 SGHKS and CDR2 YYEKEE (reference sequence). The CDR3 DNA reads TGTGCCAGCAGCTCAACAGGGATGGGCGAGCAGTACTTC. Encoded protein: CASSSTGMGEQYF.

The V gene is TRBV7-2, the J gene TRBJ2-3; TRBD1 matches 9 bases. Germline CDR1 is SGHTA and CDR2 is FQGNSA. The CDR3 loop spans 17 amino acids. Germline trimming cut 8 bases from V and 0 bases from J; bases unmatched to any gene: 12. DNA of the CDR3: TGTGCCAGCGGCGGACAGGGGCCCCGACTTAGCACAGATACGCAGTATTTT. Its translation is CASGGQGPRLSTDTQYF.

The chain joins TRBV7-2 to TRBJ2-7; possibly TRBD1 for D (6 bases). This CDR3 spans 14 amino acids. The V gene's germline CDR1 is SGHTA and CDR2 FQGNSA. With 1 base removed from V and 5 bases from J, the gap between germline ends came to 12 bases. The CDR3 is CASSLVMGANEQYF. The CDR3 coding sequence is TGTGCCAGCAGCTTAGTTATGGGGGCGAACGAGCAGTACTTC.

The gene calls are TRBV19 and TRBJ1-2, with 8 nucleotides matching TRBD1. This CDR3 contains 15 residues. Germline lookup yields CDR1 LNHDA and CDR2 SQIVND (reference sequence). V trimming: 1 base; J trimming: 7 bases; junction bases outside the gene matches: 8. In DNA form, the CDR3 reads TGTGCCAGTAGTATAGTTCAGGGGGCTATTCGTGGCTACACCTTC. Amino acid sequence: CASSIVQGAIRGYTF.

This rearrangement joins TRBV12-3 or TRBV12-4 to TRBJ1-1; D ambiguous. V lost 3 bases and J lost 5, with 10 bases in between. This CDR3 comprises 13 residues. CDR3 DNA: TGTGCCAGCAGTTTCCGGGGAAATACTGAAGCTTTCTTT. It encodes CASSFRGNTEAFF.

The V call is TRBV7-3, the J call TRBJ2-1; TRBD2 agrees at 7 bases. This CDR3 region has 14 residues. Trimming cost V 2 bases and J 4 bases; bases outside gene matches: 2. The germline V gene has CDR1 SGHTA and CDR2 FQGTGA. The CDR3 nucleotides read TGTGCCAGCAGCTTACAGGGAGGGTACAATGAGCAGTTCTTC. Translated: CASSLQGGYNEQFF.

The chain has TRBV6-5 and TRBJ1-1; D uncertain. This CDR3 region has 13 residues. Germline V gene lookup returns CDR1 MNHEY and CDR2 SVGAGI. Deletions cut 6 bases from V and 2 bases from J, with 10 bases between. The chain's CDR3 is CASRTKDNTEAFF. For the CDR3, the DNA is TGTGCCAGCAGGACCAAGGATAACACTGAAGCTTTCTTT.

The chain is built from TRBV15 and TRBJ2-5; the D call may be TRBD1 or TRBD2 (5 bases each). The ends were cut back, 0 bases at V and 5 bases at J, with 16 bases in the middle. The CDR3 consists of 16 residues. Germline assignment: CDR1 LNHNV and CDR2 YYDKDF (reference sequence). CDR3 in amino acids: CATSRDMGERTETQYF. DNA of the CDR3: TGTGCCACCAGCAGAGATATGGGGGAGCGGACGGAGACCCAGTACTTC.